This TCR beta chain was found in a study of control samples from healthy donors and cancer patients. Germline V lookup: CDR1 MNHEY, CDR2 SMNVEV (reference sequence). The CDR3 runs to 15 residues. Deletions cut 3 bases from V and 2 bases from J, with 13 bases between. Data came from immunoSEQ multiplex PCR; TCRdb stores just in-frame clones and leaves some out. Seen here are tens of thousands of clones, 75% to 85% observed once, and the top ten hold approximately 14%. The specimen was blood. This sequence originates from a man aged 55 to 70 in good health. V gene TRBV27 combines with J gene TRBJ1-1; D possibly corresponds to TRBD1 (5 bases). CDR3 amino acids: CASSLGRQINTEAFF. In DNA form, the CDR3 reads TGTGCCAGCAGTTTGGGAAGACAGATCAACACTGAAGCTTTCTTT.